The rows below give T cell receptor beta chains drawn from one sample of a study of T cell changes during pregnancy in multiple sclerosis. Repertoires were generated with immunoSEQ multiplex PCR, while TCRdb's copy carries only in-frame clones and drops some. The sample holds under 50,000 clones, about nine tenths seen once. The material sequenced was CD4+ T cells from peripheral blood mononuclear cells, taken in the first trimester of pregnancy. The receptors shown here come from a female donor in good health, enrolled as a control in a pregnancy study. The CDR3 runs from the conserved cysteine through the conserved F or W. Fields, in order: V gene, clone size, D gene, J gene, CDR3 protein, CDR3 DNA. D genes are given only for firm matches. Clone size, where shown, is once, few, many, or a class for clones that have expanded.

V gene: TRBV19; clone size: once; D gene: TRBD1; J gene: TRBJ2-7; CDR3 protein: CASSPTGGSYEQYF; CDR3 DNA: TGTGCCAGTAGTCCGACAGGGGGTAGTTACGAGCAGTACTTC
V gene: TRBV7-2; clone size: few; D gene: .; J gene: TRBJ2-7; CDR3 protein: CASSPSSQVAYEQYF; CDR3 DNA: TGTGCCAGCAGCCCCAGCTCCCAGGTGGCCTACGAGCAGTACTTC
V gene: TRBV4-2; clone size: once; D gene: TRBD1; J gene: TRBJ1-2; CDR3 protein: CASSQVGQVTREGYTF; CDR3 DNA: TGTGCCAGCAGCCAAGTGGGACAGGTGACTCGGGAGGGCTACACCTTC
V gene: TRBV19; clone size: once; D gene: TRBD1; J gene: TRBJ1-1; CDR3 protein: CASSTLTGGTEAFF; CDR3 DNA: TGTGCCAGTAGTACCCTAACAGGGGGCACTGAAGCTTTCTTT
V gene: TRBV5-1; clone size: .; D gene: TRBD2; J gene: TRBJ2-5; CDR3 protein: CASSLLAGAAYETQYF; CDR3 DNA: TGCGCCAGCAGCTTACTAGCGGGGGCCGCCTACGAGACCCAGTACTTC
V gene: TRBV11-2; clone size: .; D gene: TRBD1; J gene: TRBJ1-1; CDR3 protein: CASSLRGRDTEAFF; CDR3 DNA: TGTGCCAGCAGCTTAAGGGGGCGGGACACTGAAGCTTTCTTT
V gene: TRBV29-1; clone size: .; D gene: TRBD1; J gene: TRBJ1-2; CDR3 protein: CSVVGGTGQKTGGYTF; CDR3 DNA: TGCAGCGTTGTCGGGGGGACAGGGCAAAAGACGGGTGGCTACACCTTC
V gene: TRBV14; clone size: .; D gene: .; J gene: TRBJ2-2; CDR3 protein: CASSQYRGGMTGELFF; CDR3 DNA: TGTGCCAGCAGCCAATACCGGGGAGGAATGACCGGGGAGCTGTTTTTT
V gene: TRBV18; clone size: .; D gene: TRBD1; J gene: TRBJ2-1; CDR3 protein: CASSLGQGSYHEQFF; CDR3 DNA: TGTGCCAGCTCATTGGGACAGGGCAGTTACCATGAGCAGTTCTTC
V gene: TRBV6-1; clone size: .; D gene: TRBD2; J gene: TRBJ2-5; CDR3 protein: CASMGGGLQETQYF; CDR3 DNA: TGTGCCAGCATGGGCGGGGGGCTACAAGAGACCCAGTACTTC
V gene: TRBV4-2; clone size: .; D gene: .; J gene: TRBJ1-2; CDR3 protein: CASSQGQASYGYTF; CDR3 DNA: TGTGCCAGCAGCCAAGGACAGGCTAGCTATGGCTACACCTTC
V gene: TRBV7-3; clone size: .; D gene: TRBD2; J gene: TRBJ2-2; CDR3 protein: CASSLPGGPNTGELFF; CDR3 DNA: TGTGCCAGCAGCTTACCGGGGGGGCCGAACACCGGGGAGCTGTTTTTT
V gene: TRBV28; clone size: .; D gene: .; J gene: TRBJ2-7; CDR3 protein: CASRRQQGVHEQYF; CDR3 DNA: TGTGCCAGCAGACGCCAACAGGGAGTACACGAGCAGTACTTC
V gene: TRBV19; clone size: .; D gene: .; J gene: TRBJ1-5; CDR3 protein: CASSIFRGRQPQHF; CDR3 DNA: TGTGCCAGTAGTATCTTCAGGGGCAGGCAGCCCCAGCATTTT
V gene: TRBV19; clone size: once; D gene: .; J gene: TRBJ2-7; CDR3 protein: CASSQGRTEQYF; CDR3 DNA: TGTGCCAGTAGTCAGGGAAGGACAGAACAGTACTTC
V gene: TRBV27; clone size: .; D gene: .; J gene: TRBJ1-1; CDR3 protein: CASSPQGWAEAFF; CDR3 DNA: TGTGCCAGCAGTCCTCAGGGCTGGGCTGAAGCTTTCTTT
V gene: TRBV7-2; clone size: few; D gene: TRBD1; J gene: TRBJ1-2; CDR3 protein: CASSSYGQGYGYTF; CDR3 DNA: TGTGCCAGCAGCTCATATGGACAGGGGTATGGCTACACCTTC
V gene: TRBV5-1; clone size: .; D gene: TRBD1; J gene: TRBJ1-2; CDR3 protein: CASSLATPGTAYGYTF; CDR3 DNA: TGCGCCAGCAGCTTGGCCACCCCCGGGACAGCCTATGGCTACACCTTC
V gene: TRBV6-5; clone size: .; D gene: TRBD2; J gene: TRBJ2-4; CDR3 protein: CASSSPGLAGNIQYF; CDR3 DNA: TGTGCCAGCAGCTCCCCGGGACTAGCAGGAAACATTCAGTACTTC
V gene: TRBV5-6; clone size: .; D gene: TRBD1; J gene: TRBJ1-6; CDR3 protein: CASSRRTGSKIWALHF; CDR3 DNA: TGTGCCAGCAGCCGACGGACAGGGAGCAAAATTTGGGCCCTCCACTTT
V gene: TRBV28; clone size: .; D gene: TRBD1; J gene: TRBJ1-6; CDR3 protein: CASRGQGVYNSPLHF; CDR3 DNA: TGTGCCAGCCGAGGACAGGGGGTTTATAATTCACCCCTCCACTTT
V gene: TRBV27; clone size: .; D gene: .; J gene: TRBJ1-1; CDR3 protein: CASSLKYLRKTEAFF; CDR3 DNA: TGTGCCAGCAGTTTAAAGTACCTGAGGAAAACTGAAGCTTTCTTT
V gene: TRBV6-5; clone size: once; D gene: TRBD1; J gene: TRBJ1-2; CDR3 protein: CASRQTGGGGYTF; CDR3 DNA: TGTGCCAGCAGACAGACAGGGGGGGGTGGCTACACCTTC
V gene: TRBV4-1; clone size: .; D gene: TRBD1; J gene: TRBJ1-5; CDR3 protein: CASSQDHGTGGGQPQHF; CDR3 DNA: TGCGCCAGCAGCCAAGATCACGGGACAGGGGGTGGTCAGCCCCAGCATTTT
V gene: TRBV14; clone size: .; D gene: TRBD2; J gene: TRBJ2-7; CDR3 protein: CASSTTGGYEQYF; CDR3 DNA: TGTGCCAGCAGCACTACGGGGGGCTACGAGCAGTACTTC
V gene: TRBV30; clone size: .; D gene: .; J gene: TRBJ1-2; CDR3 protein: CAWGKGGTHYGYTF; CDR3 DNA: TGTGCCTGGGGCAAGGGGGGGACGCACTATGGCTACACCTTC
V gene: TRBV6-6; clone size: .; D gene: .; J gene: TRBJ1-5; CDR3 protein: CASTDNQPQHF; CDR3 DNA: TGTGCCAGCACAGACAATCAGCCCCAGCATTTT
V gene: TRBV6-1; clone size: .; D gene: .; J gene: TRBJ1-2; CDR3 protein: CASRIRGQNYGYTF; CDR3 DNA: TGTGCCAGCAGAATAAGGGGTCAGAACTATGGCTACACCTTC
V gene: TRBV11-2; clone size: .; D gene: TRBD1; J gene: TRBJ2-5; CDR3 protein: CASSSLTGQGLGAQYF; CDR3 DNA: TGTGCCAGCAGCTCACTAACCGGACAGGGCTTGGGTGCCCAGTACTTC
V gene: TRBV28; clone size: .; D gene: TRBD1; J gene: TRBJ1-5; CDR3 protein: CASTSFRTGAGRQPQHF; CDR3 DNA: TGTGCCAGCACCTCCTTCCGGACAGGGGCCGGGAGGCAGCCCCAGCATTTT
V gene: TRBV9; clone size: .; D gene: .; J gene: TRBJ2-2; CDR3 protein: CASSVVENTGELFF; CDR3 DNA: TGTGCCAGCAGCGTAGTAGAGAACACCGGGGAGCTGTTTTTT
V gene: TRBV11-2; clone size: .; D gene: .; J gene: TRBJ1-5; CDR3 protein: CASSLGSHSNQPQHF; CDR3 DNA: TGTGCCAGCAGCCTCGGGAGCCATAGCAATCAGCCCCAGCATTTT
V gene: TRBV7-2; clone size: .; D gene: TRBD1; J gene: TRBJ2-5; CDR3 protein: CASSSRDSRRQETQYF; CDR3 DNA: TGTGCCAGCAGCAGCAGGGACAGCCGGCGCCAAGAGACCCAGTACTTC
V gene: TRBV2; clone size: .; D gene: TRBD1; J gene: TRBJ2-5; CDR3 protein: CASRNDRGETQYF; CDR3 DNA: TGTGCCAGCAGGAATGACAGGGGGGAGACCCAGTACTTC
V gene: TRBV11-2; clone size: .; D gene: .; J gene: TRBJ2-5; CDR3 protein: CASSERGGWETQYF; CDR3 DNA: TGTGCCAGCAGCGAACGGGGTGGATGGGAGACCCAGTACTTC
V gene: TRBV2; clone size: .; D gene: .; J gene: TRBJ1-2; CDR3 protein: CASREGTYGYTF; CDR3 DNA: TGTGCCAGCAGGGAGGGGACCTATGGCTACACCTTC
V gene: TRBV4-1; clone size: few; D gene: .; J gene: TRBJ1-2; CDR3 protein: CASSQAGKANYGYTF; CDR3 DNA: TGCGCCAGCAGCCAAGCAGGAAAGGCTAACTATGGCTACACCTTC
V gene: TRBV6-1; clone size: .; D gene: TRBD1; J gene: TRBJ2-3; CDR3 protein: CASSPGGQGGNTQYF; CDR3 DNA: TGTGCCAGCAGTCCAGGGGGACAGGGGGGGAATACGCAGTATTTT
V gene: TRBV30; clone size: .; D gene: .; J gene: TRBJ1-1; CDR3 protein: CAWSTSLSGGTEAFF; CDR3 DNA: TGTGCCTGGAGTACTTCCCTCTCGGGGGGCACTGAAGCTTTCTTT
V gene: TRBV7-2; clone size: once; D gene: .; J gene: TRBJ2-3; CDR3 protein: CASSRRLTWGTDTQYF; CDR3 DNA: TGTGCCAGCAGCCGCCGACTCACCTGGGGCACAGATACGCAGTATTTT
V gene: TRBV19; clone size: .; D gene: TRBD1; J gene: TRBJ1-2; CDR3 protein: CASTDRNYGYTF; CDR3 DNA: TGTGCCAGTACGGACAGGAACTATGGCTACACCTTC
V gene: TRBV11-2; clone size: .; D gene: .; J gene: TRBJ1-6; CDR3 protein: CASSRGGGNSPLHF; CDR3 DNA: TGTGCCAGCAGCCGCGGGGGGGGTAATTCACCCCTCCACTTT
V gene: TRBV7-9; clone size: .; D gene: TRBD2; J gene: TRBJ2-5; CDR3 protein: CASRETSGHDQVETQYF; CDR3 DNA: TGTGCCAGCAGAGAGACTAGCGGCCACGATCAGGTCGAGACCCAGTACTTC
V gene: TRBV7-3; clone size: .; D gene: .; J gene: TRBJ2-1; CDR3 protein: CASSLTSSRGTNEQFF; CDR3 DNA: TGTGCCAGCAGCTTAACGTCCAGCAGAGGTACCAATGAGCAGTTCTTC
V gene: TRBV5-3; clone size: .; D gene: TRBD1; J gene: TRBJ1-5; CDR3 protein: CARSLGTDLHQPQHF; CDR3 DNA: TGTGCCAGAAGCTTAGGGACAGACCTCCATCAGCCCCAGCATTTT
V gene: TRBV29-1; clone size: .; D gene: .; J gene: TRBJ2-3; CDR3 protein: CSAPAHGTPDTQYF; CDR3 DNA: TGCAGCGCCCCAGCCCACGGGACTCCAGATACGCAGTATTTT
V gene: TRBV7-2; clone size: few; D gene: .; J gene: TRBJ1-5; CDR3 protein: CASSPPPVTGQPQHF; CDR3 DNA: TGTGCCAGCAGCCCCCCACCCGTCACCGGTCAGCCCCAGCATTTT
V gene: TRBV6-5; clone size: .; D gene: .; J gene: TRBJ1-2; CDR3 protein: CASSDRFLYGYTF; CDR3 DNA: TGTGCCAGCAGTGACAGGTTTCTCTATGGCTACACCTTC